This record covers a single T cell receptor beta chain. This sample is drawn from a study of T cell responses to AZD1222 COVID-19 vaccine. The V gene lost 6 bases and the J gene lost 4 bases, with 2 bases spanning the gap. This CDR3 comprises 10 residues. CDR1 and CDR2 (germline): MNHNY, SVGAGI (reference sequence). TCRdb's copy holds only in-frame clones and misses some; the assay was immunoSEQ multiplex PCR. The data contain about 110,000 clones, roughly 89% of them singletons. Material: peripheral blood, obtained on day 0 of MenACWY control vaccination. This receptor was taken from an adult in good health. V is TRBV6-6 and J is TRBJ2-3, with D hard to call. CDR3 protein: CASSADTQYF. The CDR3, as DNA: TGTGCCAGCAGCGCAGATACGCAGTATTTT.